One and the same sample provided the 18 T cell receptor beta chains below, sequenced in a study of cytomegalovirus exposure and HLA in healthy donors. 13 Jbeta primers and 60 Vbeta primers were used for the PCR. Generated by immunoSEQ multiplex PCR, the TCRdb table keeps only in-frame clones and is missing some. The table records roughly 43,000 clones, 50% to 75% of them present only once. Sequencing was carried out using PBMCs. These receptor sequences come from a human donor in good health.

CDR3 sequence reads: CASSLQGANTEAFF. The CDR3 DNA reads as TGTGCCAGCAGTTTACAGGGGGCGAACACTGAAGCTTTCTTT. V is TRBV27 and J is TRBJ1-1; the match to TRBD1 covers 8 bases. After removal of 2 bases from V and 1 base from J, the junction contained 0 bases not matched to a gene. This CDR3 is built from 14 residues. The V gene's germline CDR1 is MNHEY and CDR2 SMNVEV (reference sequence).

This chain uses TRBV6-1 with TRBJ1-1; tentative D call: TRBD1 (5 bases). V lost 4 bases and J 1 base, leaving 10 bases between the germline ends. The CDR3 has 14 amino acids. Germline CDR1 is MNHNS and CDR2 is SASEGT. CDR3 residues: CASSGRDGNTEAFF. The CDR3 nucleotides are TGTGCCAGCAGTGGGAGGGACGGGAACACTGAAGCTTTCTTT.

This clone was detected only once. The V and J genes are TRBV5-6 and TRBJ1-2; a possible D gene is TRBD1 (5 bases). V lost 0 bases and J 10 bases, leaving 16 bases between the germline ends. The germline V gene has CDR1 SGHDT and CDR2 YYEEEE. The CDR3 has 14 amino acids. CDR3 sequence reads: CASSLEPRGRDYTF. As DNA, the CDR3 is TGTGCCAGCAGCTTGGAACCGCGGGGCAGGGACTACACCTTC.

The V gene is TRBV30, the J gene TRBJ1-5, with 7 bases matching TRBD1. This CDR3 spans 15 amino acids. Germline trimming cut 3 bases from V and 2 bases from J; bases unmatched to any gene: 7. The germline V gene has CDR1 GTSNPN and CDR2 SVGIG (reference sequence). CDR3 sequence: CAWRELGQGNQPQHF. DNA for the CDR3: TGTGCCTGGAGGGAACTCGGACAGGGCAATCAGCCCCAGCATTTT.

The chain has TRBV6-5 and TRBJ1-5, with D hard to call. The CDR3 loop spans 14 amino acids. CDR1 is MNHEY and CDR2 is SVGAGI in the germline V gene. The V end was cut by 4 bases, the J end by 1 base, with 8 bases between. The CDR3 nucleotides read TGTGCCAGCAGTTCTGGAGGGAGCAATCAGCCCCAGCATTTT. Protein: CASSSGGSNQPQHF.

This clone was detected only a few times. J is TRBJ1-2 and V is TRBV2, with D tentatively TRBD1 (5 bases). This CDR3 region has 14 residues. Trimming removed 6 bases at V and 11 bases at J, with 22 bases between. Germline V gene lookup returns CDR1 SNHLY and CDR2 FYNNEI. CDR3 in amino acids: CASRIQVSLSGYTF. The CDR3 DNA reads as TGTGCCAGCAGGATACAGGTTTCCCTTTCCGGGTACACCTTC.

The chain carries TRBV4-2 and TRBJ1-6; D call uncertain. The CDR3 runs 12 residues. Germline V gene sequence: CDR1 LGHNA, CDR2 YNFKEQ. V was pared by 5 bases and J by 13 bases, with 12 bases between. CDR3 DNA sequence: TGTGCCAGCAGCTCGGGGTCCCCGCCCCTCCACTTT. Translation: CASSSGSPPLHF.

V is TRBV10-3 and J is TRBJ2-7; 8 bases line up with TRBD1. The CDR3 length is 14 residues. V dropped 6 bases and J dropped 4; count of bases not matched to a gene: 8. In germline, CDR1 is ENHRY, CDR2 SYGVKD. The CDR3 loop is CAIRGQGDSYEQYF. The CDR3 coding sequence is TGTGCCATCAGAGGACAGGGCGATTCTTACGAGCAGTACTTC.

In nucleotides, the CDR3 is TGCAGCGTTAGATATCTAGCGGGGGCCTACAATGAGCAGTTCTTC. It is translated as CSVRYLAGAYNEQFF. V usage is TRBV29-1 and J usage is TRBJ2-1; TRBD2 matches at 10 bases. There are 15 residues in the CDR3. Germline loops: CDR1 SQVTM, CDR2 ANQGSEA. Germline trimming cut 5 bases from V and 2 bases from J; bases unmatched to any gene: 6.

This clone was observed a few times. The genes are TRBV9 and TRBJ2-1; D gene uncertain. In germline, CDR1 is SGDLS, CDR2 YYNGEE. This CDR3 comprises 15 residues. Trimming removed 1 base from V and 5 bases from J, with 13 bases in between. The DNA of the CDR3 is TGTGCCAGCAGCGTAACTCTACTCACTGACAATGAGCAGTTCTTC. The encoded protein is CASSVTLLTDNEQFF. Complete variable domain (other parts from reference TRBV9 and TRBJ2-1): DSGVTQTPKHLITATGQRVTLRCSPRSGDLSVYWYQQSLDQGLQFLIQYYNGEERAKGNILERFSAQQFPDLHSELNLSSLELGDSALYFCASSVTLLTDNEQFFGPGTRLTVL.

The chain carries TRBV4-3 and TRBJ1-2; 10 positions agree with TRBD1. This CDR3 is 18 amino acids long. CDR1 LGHNA and CDR2 YSLEER come from the germline V gene. V dropped 3 bases and J dropped 4; count of bases not matched to a gene: 14. The CDR3 region is CASSQEIRTRTGGYGYTF. The CDR3 nucleotides read TGCGCCAGCAGCCAGGAGATAAGAACCCGGACAGGGGGCTATGGCTACACCTTC.

This clone occurred once. V and J are TRBV28 and TRBJ2-1, with a tentative D call TRBD1 (5 bases). The germline gives CDR1 MDHEN, CDR2 SYDVKM. The CDR3 has 14 amino acids. V lost 7 bases and J 8 bases, leaving 18 bases between the germline ends. The CDR3 loop reads CASTYPGFSDEQFF. For the CDR3, the DNA is TGTGCCAGCACCTACCCAGGGTTCAGCGATGAGCAGTTCTTC.

The V gene is TRBV7-8, the J gene TRBJ2-5; the match to TRBD1 covers 7 bases. The CDR3 is 13 residues long. Trimming at V came to 1 base and at J to 5 bases, leaving 1 base not matched to a gene. Per the germline V gene, CDR1 is SGHVS and CDR2 is FQNEAQ. Here the CDR3 DNA reads TGTGCCAGCAGCTTAGGACAGGGTGAGACCCAGTACTTC. Translated, it gives CASSLGQGETQYF.

There are a few counts of this clone. This rearrangement joins TRBV6-5 to TRBJ1-2; 11 bases agree with TRBD1. Trimming at V came to 6 bases and at J to 5 bases, leaving 5 bases not matched to a gene. Germline V gene lookup returns CDR1 MNHEY and CDR2 SVGAGI. The CDR3 has 14 amino acids. CDR3 bases: TGTGCCAGCAGCCGGGACAGGGGGAATTATGGCTACACCTTC. Residues: CASSRDRGNYGYTF.

The rearrangement links TRBV6-1 to TRBJ2-5; 12 nucleotides agree with TRBD2. The germline gives CDR1 MNHNS, CDR2 SASEGT. This CDR3 is 15 amino acids long. Losses at the gene ends were 5 bases for V and 7 bases for J; bases not matched to a gene: 8. The DNA of the CDR3 is TGTGCCAGCAGTCTAGCGGGGGGGGGTCCTGGGACCCAGTACTTC. Amino acid sequence: CASSLAGGGPGTQYF.

A few counts support this clone. V gene TRBV25-1 combines with J gene TRBJ2-2; 10 positions match TRBD1. V lost 0 bases and J lost 4; bases outside the gene matches: 2. This CDR3 spans 16 amino acids. CDR1 and CDR2 (germline): MGHDK, SYGVNS. CDR3 region: CASSEYRTGGTGELFF. The CDR3 bases are TGTGCCAGCAGTGAATACCGGACAGGGGGCACCGGGGAGCTGTTTTTT. Drawing the rest from reference TRBV25-1 and TRBJ2-2, the complete variable domain is EADIYQTPRYLVIGTGKKITLECSQTMGHDKMYWYQQDPGMELHLIHYSYGVNSTEKGDLSSESTVSRIRTEHFPLTLESARPSHTSQYLCASSEYRTGGTGELFFGEGSRLTVL.

This clone was found a few times. The gene calls are TRBV7-3 and TRBJ1-1; TRBD1 is a possible D gene (5 bases). Deletions cut 5 bases from V and 5 bases from J, with 15 bases between. There are 14 residues in the CDR3. Germline-derived CDR1 and CDR2 are SGHTA and FQGTGA. As DNA, the CDR3 is TGTGCCAGCAGCCCCCAAGGGGTAGGGACTGAAGCTTTCTTT. It encodes CASSPQGVGTEAFF. Drawing the rest from reference TRBV7-3 and TRBJ1-1, the complete variable domain is GAGVSQTPSNKVTEKGKYVELRCDPISGHTALYWYRQSLGQGPEFLIYFQGTGAADDSGLPNDRFFAVRPEGSVSTLKIQRTERGDSAVYLCASSPQGVGTEAFFGQGTRLTVV.

J is TRBJ1-6 and V is TRBV2, with D maybe TRBD1 (6 bases). Looked up from germline, CDR1 is SNHLY and CDR2 is FYNNEI. Trimming pared 4 bases from V and 13 bases from J, leaving 17 bases between. The CDR3 covers 14 residues. The CDR3 region has the DNA TGTGCCAGCAGTGGCTTAACAGGGAGAACTCCCCTCCACTTT. Residues: CASSGLTGRTPLHF. The full variable domain, in which reference TRBV2 and TRBJ1-6 provide the parts outside the CDR3, is EPEVTQTPSHQVTQMGQEVILRCVPISNHLYFYWYRQILGQKVEFLVSFYNNEISEKSEIFDDQFSVERPDGSNFTLKIRSTKLEDSAMYFCASSGLTGRTPLHFGNGTRLTVT.